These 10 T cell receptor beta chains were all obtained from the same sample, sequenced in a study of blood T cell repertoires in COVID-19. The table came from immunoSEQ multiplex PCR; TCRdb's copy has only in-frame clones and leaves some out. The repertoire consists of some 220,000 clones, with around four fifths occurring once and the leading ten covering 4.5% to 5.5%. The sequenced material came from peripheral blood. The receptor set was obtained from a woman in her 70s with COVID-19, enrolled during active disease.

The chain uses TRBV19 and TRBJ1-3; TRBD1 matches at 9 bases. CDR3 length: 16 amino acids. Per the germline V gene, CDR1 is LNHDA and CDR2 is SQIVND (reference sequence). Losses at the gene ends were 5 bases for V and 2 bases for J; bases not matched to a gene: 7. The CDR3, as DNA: TGTGCCAGTAGTGGGACAGGGACCTTCGCTGGAAACACCATATATTTT. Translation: CASSGTGTFAGNTIYF.

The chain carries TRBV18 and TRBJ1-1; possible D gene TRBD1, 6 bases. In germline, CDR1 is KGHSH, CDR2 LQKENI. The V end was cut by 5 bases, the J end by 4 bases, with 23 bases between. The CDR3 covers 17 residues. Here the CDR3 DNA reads TGTGCCAGCTCATCAACCTCCGGGACAAGGGGTGGCACTGAAGCTTTCTTT. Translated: CASSSTSGTRGGTEAFF.

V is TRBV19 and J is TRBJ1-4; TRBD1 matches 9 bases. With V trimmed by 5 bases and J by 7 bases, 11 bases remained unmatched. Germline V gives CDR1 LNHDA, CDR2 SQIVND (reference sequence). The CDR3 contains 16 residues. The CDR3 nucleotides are TGTGCCAGTAGTCCACGGGACAGGGTTATCGGTGAAAAACTGTTTTTT. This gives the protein CASSPRDRVIGEKLFF.

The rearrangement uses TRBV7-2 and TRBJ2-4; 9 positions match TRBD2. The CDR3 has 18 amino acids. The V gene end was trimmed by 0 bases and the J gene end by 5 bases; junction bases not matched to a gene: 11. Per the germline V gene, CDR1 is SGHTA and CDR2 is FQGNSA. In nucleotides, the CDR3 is TGTGCCAGCAGCTTAGCGCCCCCCCGGGCGGGAGGGGAAAACATTCAGTACTTC. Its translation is CASSLAPPRAGGENIQYF.

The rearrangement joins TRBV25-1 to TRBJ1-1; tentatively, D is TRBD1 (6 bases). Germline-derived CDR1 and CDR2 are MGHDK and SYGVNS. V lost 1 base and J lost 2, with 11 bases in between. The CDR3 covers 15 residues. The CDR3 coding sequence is TGTGCCAGCAGTGAATTCCACAGGGCTAACACTGAAGCTTTCTTT. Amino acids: CASSEFHRANTEAFF.

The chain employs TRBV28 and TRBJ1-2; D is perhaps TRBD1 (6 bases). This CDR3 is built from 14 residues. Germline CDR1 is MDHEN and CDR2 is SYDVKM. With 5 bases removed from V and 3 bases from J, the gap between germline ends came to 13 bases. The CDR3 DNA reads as TGTGCCAGCAGTCTCCGGACAGAGCACTATGGCTACACCTTC. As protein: CASSLRTEHYGYTF.

The CDR3 loop reads CASSPLGTSGKQETQYF. The CDR3 DNA is TGTGCCAGCAGCCCACTCGGGACTAGCGGGAAACAAGAGACCCAGTACTTC. This chain links TRBV3-1 (or the pseudogene TRBV3-2) with TRBJ2-5; 13 positions agree with TRBD2. V was clipped by 4 bases and J by 2 bases; unmatched bases: 7. Per the germline V gene, CDR1 is LGHDT and CDR2 is YNNKEL (reference sequence). The CDR3 contains 17 residues.

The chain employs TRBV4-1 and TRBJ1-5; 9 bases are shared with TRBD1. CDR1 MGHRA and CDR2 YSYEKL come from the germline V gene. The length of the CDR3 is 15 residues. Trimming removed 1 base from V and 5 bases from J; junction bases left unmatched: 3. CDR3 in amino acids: CASSQGTGEYQPQHF. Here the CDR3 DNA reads TGCGCCAGCAGCCAAGGGACAGGGGAATATCAGCCCCAGCATTTT.

The CDR3 DNA reads as TGTGCCAGCAGCTTACTTGGCAGGGTCGGGACTGAAGCTTTCTTT. Translated: CASSLLGRVGTEAFF. This chain uses TRBV7-9 with TRBJ1-1; TRBD1 is a possible D gene (5 bases). Trimming took 2 bases from V and 5 from J, leaving 15 bases between them. Germline V gene sequence: CDR1 SEHNR, CDR2 FQNEAQ (reference sequence). There are 15 residues in the CDR3.

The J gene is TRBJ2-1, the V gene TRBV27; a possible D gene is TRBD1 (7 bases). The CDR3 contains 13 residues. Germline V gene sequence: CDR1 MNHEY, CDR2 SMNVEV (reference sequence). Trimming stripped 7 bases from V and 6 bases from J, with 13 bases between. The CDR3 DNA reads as TGTGCCAGCAATCCCCAGGGGGGCAATGAGCAGTTCTTC. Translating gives CASNPQGGNEQFF.